Shown below are 10 T cell receptor beta chains from a single sample sequenced in a study of T-cell memory formation after mild COVID-19. TCRdb re-derived calls from the 5' RACE reads in MiXCR, one entry per CDR3 protein. The table includes about 470,000 distinct CDR3 sequences, around a sixth detected once. Specimen: PBMCs or a T cell subset sorted from them (not recorded which). Source of these receptors: an adult woman who had mild COVID-19 (a few samples of this study predate the infection). Cell type and time point are not known.

The chain is built from TRBV6-5 and TRBJ1-2; 7 nucleotides agree with TRBD1. The CDR3 consists of 13 residues. Germline CDR1 and CDR2: MNHEY and SVGAGI. Trimming cost V 8 bases and J 9 bases; bases outside gene matches: 12. The CDR3 coding sequence is TGTGCCAGCCGAATCCGGACAGGTCAAAGCTACACCTTC. This translates into CASRIRTGQSYTF.

This clonotype showed up many times. The rearrangement links TRBV6-5 to TRBJ1-1; a weak D match, TRBD1 (5 bases). Germline values: CDR1 MNHEY, CDR2 SVGAGI. V was pared by 6 bases and J by 5 bases, with 13 bases between. The CDR3 length is 13 residues. The CDR3 nucleotides are TGTGCCAGCAGCAGGGTAGTAGGGACTGAAGCTTTCTTT. This translates into CASSRVVGTEAFF.

This clonotype was seen a handful of times. The J gene is TRBJ1-1, the V gene TRBV18; no reliable D call. Trimming stripped 1 base from V and 8 bases from J, with 8 bases between. Germline assignment: CDR1 KGHSH and CDR2 LQKENI. There are 12 residues in the CDR3. The CDR3 loop is CASSPQRSEAFF. The CDR3 DNA reads TGTGCCAGCTCACCACAGAGGAGCGAAGCTTTCTTT.

The V call is TRBV6-5, the J call TRBJ2-7, with D perhaps matching TRBD1 (6 bases). V was shortened by 10 bases and J by 2 bases, with 15 bases between the two germline ends. The germline V gene encodes CDR1 MNHEY and CDR2 SVGAGI. The CDR3 totals 13 residues. In nucleotides, the CDR3 is TGTGCCACGAAATTACAGGGACCCTACGAGCAGTACTTC. Translated, it gives CATKLQGPYEQYF.

The chain combines TRBV27 with TRBJ2-7; 12 bases agree with TRBD2. The CDR3 is made up of 15 amino acids. The ends lost 5 bases at V and 5 bases at J; junction bases unmatched: 7. Germline lookup yields CDR1 MNHEY and CDR2 SMNVEV (reference sequence). CDR3 sequence (DNA): TGTGCCAGCAGTCAGAGACTAGCGGGAGTCAACGAGCAGTACTTC. Translation: CASSQRLAGVNEQYF.

This clonotype was seen only a few times. J is TRBJ1-1 and V is TRBV29-1; the match to TRBD1 covers 7 bases. The CDR3 contains 14 residues. CDR1 and CDR2 from the germline V gene are SQVTM and ANQGSEA. Unmatched junction bases numbered 6, after V lost 5 bases and J lost 0 bases. The CDR3, as DNA: TGCAGCGTTATGACCGGGACAGTGAACACTGAAGCTTTCTTT. The encoded protein is CSVMTGTVNTEAFF. Full variable domain (outside the CDR3, taken from reference TRBV29-1 and TRBJ1-1): SAVISQKPSRDICQRGTSLTIQCQVDSQVTMMFWYRQQPGQSLTLIATANQGSEATYESGFVIDKFPISRPNLTFSTLTVSNMSPEDSSIYLCSVMTGTVNTEAFFGQGTRLTVV.

This clonotype was picked up a small number of times. The CDR3, as DNA: TGTGCCACCAGTGAAATAGAGGGTGGGGGTTACAATGAGCAGTTCTTC. Protein product: CATSEIEGGGYNEQFF. The rearrangement joins TRBV24-1 to TRBJ2-1, with D perhaps being TRBD1 or TRBD2 (5 bases each). Germline CDR1 KGHDR, CDR2 SFDVKD. Deletions cut 4 bases from V and 4 bases from J, with 16 bases between. The CDR3 contains 16 residues.

V is TRBV21-1 and J is TRBJ1-5; the listed D gene, TRBD1, was not tested against the DNA. TRBV21-1 is a known pseudogene. The CDR3 has 13 amino acids. CDR3 DNA sequence: TGTGCCAGCAGCCCCAGGGAGAATCAGCCCCAGCATTTT. Residues: CASSPRENQPQHF.

CDR3 sequence reads: CASSSFGGEQYF. The CDR3 DNA follows: TGTGCCAGCAGCTCCTTCGGTGGCGAGCAGTACTTC. The rearrangement uses TRBV7-3 and TRBJ2-7; D call uncertain. The CDR3 consists of 12 residues. Trimming removed 4 bases at V and 6 bases at J, with 10 bases between. Germline V gene data show CDR1 as SGHTA and CDR2 as FQGTGA.

J is TRBJ2-5 and V is TRBV7-9; perhaps D is TRBD1 or TRBD2 (6 bases each). Trimming shortened V by 4 bases and J by 1 base, and 13 bases separated the two germline ends. The CDR3 contains 15 residues. Germline V lookup: CDR1 SEHNR, CDR2 FQNEAQ (reference sequence). The CDR3 spells CASSSNPGAQETQYF. DNA of the CDR3: TGTGCCAGCAGCTCCAACCCGGGGGCCCAAGAGACCCAGTACTTC.